What follows describes a single TCR beta chain. Its antigen is not identified. Deletions cut 6 bases from V and 4 bases from J, with 15 bases between. The CDR3 totals 15 residues. Germline V gene data show CDR1 as WSHSY and CDR2 as SAAADI. CD45RO negativity and positive selection for CCR7 defined naive CD8 cells, a population that excluded terminally differentiated effector memory CD45RA+ cells. Only in-frame clones appear in the TCRdb table, and some are missing; sequencing was by immunoSEQ multiplex PCR. The sample consists of about 2.1 million clones, 85% to 95% of them appearing once. This sample is drawn from a study of shared clonotypes between healthy human individuals. Broader study findings: Read depth was anticipated to influence clonotype sharing among donors.

The sequenced sample was naive CD8+ T cells from PBMCs. The clonotype was recovered from a man younger than 35 in good health. Some clones in this sample may be carry-over from other donors' samples. J is TRBJ2-2 and V is TRBV10-2, with D possibly being TRBD1 (7 bases). The chain's CDR3 is CASSVRGAGTGELFF. DNA for the CDR3: TGCGCCAGCAGCGTCAGGGGGGCGGGCACCGGGGAGCTGTTTTTT.